The 8 T cell receptor beta chains reported below all come from one sample, sequenced in a study of blood T cell repertoires in COVID-19. Here immunoSEQ multiplex PCR was the method, and the copy in TCRdb shows in-frame clones only, minus some. The repertoire includes around 300,000 clones, around four fifths of them detected once, and more than 8% sits in the top ten. The sequenced sample was peripheral blood. Receptors were obtained from a woman aged 45-65 years who had recovered from COVID-19.

A single count supports this clone. The chain is built from TRBV10-3 and TRBJ1-1; a possible D gene is TRBD1 (6 bases). V lost 2 bases and J 0 bases, leaving 7 bases between the germline ends. CDR3 length: 14 residues. CDR1 is ENHRY, CDR2 SYGVKD, per germline. Here the CDR3 reads CAISETGLNTEAFF. In DNA, the CDR3 is TGTGCCATCAGTGAGACAGGGCTGAACACTGAAGCTTTCTTT.

This chain uses TRBV19 with TRBJ1-2, with a possible D match to TRBD1 (6 bases). Germline V CDR1 and CDR2: LNHDA, SQIVND (reference sequence). V gave up 6 bases and J gave up 8 bases, with 25 bases separating them. This CDR3 region has 16 residues. DNA for the CDR3: TGTGCCAGTAGAGAATGGAACGCCGATGGACAGCCAGGCTACACCTTC. This sequence encodes CASREWNADGQPGYTF.

This rearrangement joins TRBV4-3 to TRBJ2-7; tentatively, D is TRBD1 (6 bases). This CDR3 region has 16 residues. With 0 bases removed from V and 0 bases from J, the gap between germline ends came to 12 bases. From germline, CDR1 is LGHNA and CDR2 YSLEER. The CDR3 DNA reads as TGCGCCAGCAGCCAAGATCGCATAGGGGGCTCCTACGAGCAGTACTTC. It yields the protein CASSQDRIGGSYEQYF.

This clone was seen at least ten times. The chain links TRBV3-1 (or the pseudogene TRBV3-2) to TRBJ1-3; 9 bases match TRBD1. CDR3 length: 17 amino acids. Germline assignment: CDR1 LGHDT and CDR2 YNNKEL (reference sequence). With V trimmed by 1 base and J by 0 bases, 4 bases remained unmatched. The CDR3 DNA sequence: TGTGCCAGCAGCCAAGTCGGGACAGGGAGCTCTGGAAACACCATATATTTT. This gives the protein CASSQVGTGSSGNTIYF.

The rearrangement uses TRBV9 and TRBJ2-1, with TRBD2 matching 13 bases. The length of the CDR3 is 16 residues. V dropped 4 bases and J dropped 8; count of bases not matched to a gene: 9. Germline-derived CDR1 and CDR2 are SGDLS and YYNGEE. CDR3: CASSPSPGLAGYEQFF. In DNA form, the CDR3 reads TGTGCCAGCAGCCCCTCGCCGGGACTAGCGGGATATGAGCAGTTCTTC.

The chain couples TRBV5-4 to TRBJ1-2; 7 bases map to TRBD1. V trimming: 5 bases; J trimming: 3 bases; junction bases outside the gene matches: 4. The CDR3 extends over 13 amino acids. CDR1 SGHNT and CDR2 YYREEE come from the germline V gene (reference sequence). CDR3 nucleotides: TGTGCCAGCAGACGACAGGGTGACTATGGCTACACCTTC. Translation: CASRRQGDYGYTF. The full variable domain, in which reference TRBV5-4 and TRBJ1-2 provide the parts outside the CDR3, is ETGVTQSPTHLIKTRGQQVTLRCSSQSGHNTVSWYQQALGQGPQFIFQYYREEENGRGNFPPRFSGLQFPNYSSELNVNALELDDSALYLCASRRQGDYGYTFGSGTRLTVV.

The V and J genes are TRBV28 and TRBJ1-2; D call uncertain. Trimming took off 5 bases at V and 6 bases at J, with 22 bases between the two ends. The CDR3 spans 16 residues. The V gene's germline CDR1 is MDHEN and CDR2 SYDVKM. The CDR3 sequence is CASSPKLRWHLNGYTF. In nucleotides, the CDR3 is TGTGCCAGCAGTCCCAAACTAAGATGGCACCTCAATGGCTACACCTTC.

This clone was seen only a few times. The chain recombines TRBV4-1 with TRBJ1-1; the D gene is possibly TRBD1 (6 bases). Trimming took 8 bases from V and 3 from J, leaving 16 bases between them. The CDR3 consists of 14 residues. Germline V gene sequence: CDR1 MGHRA, CDR2 YSYEKL. CDR3 nucleotides: TGCGCCAGCGGCACCCAGGGGTTGTACACTGAAGCTTTCTTT. It translates to CASGTQGLYTEAFF.